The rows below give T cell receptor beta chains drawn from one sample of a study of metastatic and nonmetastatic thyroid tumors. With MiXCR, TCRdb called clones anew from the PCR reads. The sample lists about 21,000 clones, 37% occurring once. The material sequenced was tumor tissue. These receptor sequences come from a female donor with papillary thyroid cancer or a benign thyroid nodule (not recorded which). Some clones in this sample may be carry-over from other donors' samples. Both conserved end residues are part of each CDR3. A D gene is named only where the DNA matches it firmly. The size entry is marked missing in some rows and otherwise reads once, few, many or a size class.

CDR3aa: CASSSVTSMGSPLHF; CDR3nt: TGTGCCAGCAGCTCGGTGACCTCGATGGGTTCACCCCTCCACTTT; len: 15; v_gene: TRBV7-8; abundance: few; d_gene: -; j_gene: TRBJ1-6
CDR3aa: CASSYSFGGEGAGEAFF; CDR3nt: TGTGCCAGCAGTTATTCGTTCGGGGGGGAGGGGGCGGGTGAAGCTTTCTTT; len: 17; v_gene: TRBV6-5; abundance: -; d_gene: TRBD1; j_gene: TRBJ1-1
CDR3aa: CASSLSGTGGWFGYTF; CDR3nt: TGTGCCAGCAGTTTATCAGGGACAGGGGGATGGTTTGGCTACACCTTC; len: 16; v_gene: TRBV28; abundance: -; d_gene: TRBD1; j_gene: TRBJ1-2
CDR3aa: CASSVAQGGEQYF; CDR3nt: TGTGCCAGCAGCGTAGCCCAGGGGGGCGAGCAGTACTTC; len: 13; v_gene: TRBV9; abundance: -; d_gene: -; j_gene: TRBJ2-7
CDR3aa: CASSYSGSQPQHF; CDR3nt: TGTGCCAGCAGTTACTCGGGGAGTCAGCCCCAGCATTTT; len: 13; v_gene: TRBV6-2/TRBV6-3; abundance: few; d_gene: -; j_gene: TRBJ1-5
CDR3aa: CASSLGKAGARNEQFF; CDR3nt: TGTGCCAGCAGCTTAGGGAAGGCGGGGGCGCGCAATGAGCAGTTCTTC; len: 16; v_gene: TRBV11-2; abundance: -; d_gene: -; j_gene: TRBJ2-1
CDR3aa: CASSPLENSEQYF; CDR3nt: TGTGCCAGCTCACCATTGGAAAACTCCGAGCAGTACTTC; len: 13; v_gene: TRBV18; abundance: -; d_gene: -; j_gene: TRBJ2-7
CDR3aa: CASSEMGGLGYTF; CDR3nt: TGTGCCAGCAGTGAAATGGGGGGTTTAGGCTACACCTTC; len: 13; v_gene: TRBV28; abundance: few; d_gene: -; j_gene: TRBJ1-2
CDR3aa: CASKASGQGGIYEQYF; CDR3nt: TGTGCCAGCAAAGCTTCAGGACAGGGGGGAATTTACGAGCAGTACTTC; len: 16; v_gene: TRBV6-1; abundance: medium-sized; d_gene: TRBD1; j_gene: TRBJ2-7
CDR3aa: CASGLGGGGGYTF; CDR3nt: TGTGCTAGTGGTTTGGGTGGTGGAGGGGGCTACACCTTC; len: 13; v_gene: TRBV12-5; abundance: -; d_gene: -; j_gene: TRBJ1-2
CDR3aa: CASSSGDYGYTF; CDR3nt: TGTGCCAGCAGCTCGGGGGACTATGGCTACACCTTC; len: 12; v_gene: TRBV28; abundance: few; d_gene: -; j_gene: TRBJ1-2
CDR3aa: CASSQTGSGYTF; CDR3nt: TGTGCCAGCAGCCAGACAGGCAGTGGCTACACCTTC; len: 12; v_gene: TRBV9; abundance: -; d_gene: -; j_gene: TRBJ1-2
CDR3aa: CASSVGQGNVPLHF; CDR3nt: TGTGCCAGCAGCGTGGGACAGGGGAATGTACCCCTCCACTTT; len: 14; v_gene: TRBV11-2; abundance: -; d_gene: TRBD1; j_gene: TRBJ1-6
CDR3aa: CASSSGQNTGELFF; CDR3nt: TGTGCCAGCAGCTCCGGACAGAACACCGGGGAGCTGTTTTTT; len: 14; v_gene: TRBV7-3; abundance: -; d_gene: -; j_gene: TRBJ2-2
CDR3aa: CASSSATEVSYEQYF; CDR3nt: TGTGCCAGCAGTTCCGCCACTGAGGTCTCCTACGAGCAGTACTTC; len: 15; v_gene: TRBV27; abundance: few; d_gene: -; j_gene: TRBJ2-7
CDR3aa: CATSRDSLYGYTF; CDR3nt: TGTGCCACCAGCAGAGACTCCCTCTATGGCTACACCTTC; len: 13; v_gene: TRBV15; abundance: -; d_gene: -; j_gene: TRBJ1-2